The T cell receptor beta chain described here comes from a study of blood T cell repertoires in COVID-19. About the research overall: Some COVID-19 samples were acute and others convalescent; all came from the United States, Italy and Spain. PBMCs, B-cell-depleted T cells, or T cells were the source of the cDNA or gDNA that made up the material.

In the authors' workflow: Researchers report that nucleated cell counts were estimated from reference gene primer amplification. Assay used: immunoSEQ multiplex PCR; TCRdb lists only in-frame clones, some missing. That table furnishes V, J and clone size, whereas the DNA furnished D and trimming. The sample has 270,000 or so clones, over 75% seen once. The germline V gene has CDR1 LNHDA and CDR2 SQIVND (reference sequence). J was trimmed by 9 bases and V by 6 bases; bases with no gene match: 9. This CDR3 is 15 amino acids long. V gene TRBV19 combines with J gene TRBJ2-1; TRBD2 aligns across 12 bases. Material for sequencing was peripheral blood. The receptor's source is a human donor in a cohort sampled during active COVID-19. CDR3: CASSSLAGGPGEQFF. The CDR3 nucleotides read TGTGCCAGTAGCTCACTAGCGGGGGGACCGGGTGAGCAGTTCTTC.